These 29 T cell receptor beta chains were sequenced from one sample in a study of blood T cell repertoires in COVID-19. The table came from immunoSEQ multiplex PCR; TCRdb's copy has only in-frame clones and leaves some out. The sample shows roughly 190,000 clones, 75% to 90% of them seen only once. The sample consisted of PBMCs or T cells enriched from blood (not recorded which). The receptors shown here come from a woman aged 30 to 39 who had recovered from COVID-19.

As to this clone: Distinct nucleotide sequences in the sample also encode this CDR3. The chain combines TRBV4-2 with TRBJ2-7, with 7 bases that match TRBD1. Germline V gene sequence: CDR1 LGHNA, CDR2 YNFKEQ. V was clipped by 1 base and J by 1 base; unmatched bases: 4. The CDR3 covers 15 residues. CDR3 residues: CASSQVRDSSYEQYF. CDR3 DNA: TGTGCCAGCAGCCAAGTCCGGGACAGTTCCTACGAGCAGTACTTC.

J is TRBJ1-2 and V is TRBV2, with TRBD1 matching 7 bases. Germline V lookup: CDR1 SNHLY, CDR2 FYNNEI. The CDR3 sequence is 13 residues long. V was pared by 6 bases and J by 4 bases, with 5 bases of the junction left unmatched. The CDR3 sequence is CASRAGTVYGYTF. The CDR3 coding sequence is TGTGCCAGCAGGGCCGGGACAGTCTATGGCTACACCTTC.

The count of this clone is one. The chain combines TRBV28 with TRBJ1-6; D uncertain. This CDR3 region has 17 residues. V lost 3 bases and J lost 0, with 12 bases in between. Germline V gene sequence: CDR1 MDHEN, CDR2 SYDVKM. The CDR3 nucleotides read TGTGCCAGCAGTTTCTCCGATGAGAGCTCCTATAATTCACCCCTCCACTTT. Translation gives CASSFSDESSYNSPLHF. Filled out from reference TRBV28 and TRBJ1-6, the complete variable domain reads DVKVTQSSRYLVKRTGEKVFLECVQDMDHENMFWYRQDPGLGLRLIYFSYDVKMKEKGDIPEGYSVSREKKERFSLILESASTNQTSMYLCASSFSDESSYNSPLHFGNGTRLTVT.

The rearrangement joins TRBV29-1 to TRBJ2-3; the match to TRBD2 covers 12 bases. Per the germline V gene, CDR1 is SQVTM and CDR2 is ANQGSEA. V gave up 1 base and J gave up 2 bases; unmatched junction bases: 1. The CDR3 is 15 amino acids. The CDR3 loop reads CSVEGTSGDTDTQYF. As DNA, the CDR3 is TGCAGCGTTGAAGGGACTAGCGGGGACACAGATACGCAGTATTTT.

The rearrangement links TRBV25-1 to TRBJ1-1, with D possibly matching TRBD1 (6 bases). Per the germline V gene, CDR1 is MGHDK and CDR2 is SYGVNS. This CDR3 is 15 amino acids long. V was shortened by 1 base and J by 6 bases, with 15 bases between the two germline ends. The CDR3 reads CASSELGGERSEAFF. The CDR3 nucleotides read TGTGCCAGCAGTGAATTAGGGGGGGAAAGATCTGAAGCTTTCTTT.

The CDR3 loop is CAWSDQGWREGPPLETQYF. CDR3 nucleotide sequence: TGTGCCTGGAGTGACCAGGGGTGGCGGGAGGGCCCTCCCCTAGAGACCCAGTACTTC. The chain employs TRBV30 and TRBJ2-5, with 9 positions matching TRBD2. Germline CDR1 and CDR2: GTSNPN and SVGIG (reference sequence). The CDR3 covers 19 residues. J gave up 4 bases and V 1 base, and 19 bases lay outside the gene matches. Using reference TRBV30 and TRBJ2-5 for the parts outside the CDR3, the full variable domain is SQTIHQWPATLVQPVGSPLSLECTVEGTSNPNLYWYRQAAGRGLQLLFYSVGIGQISSEVPQNLSASRPQDRQFILSSKKLLLSDSGFYLCAWSDQGWREGPPLETQYFGPGTRLLVL.

The CDR3: CASSQEAGGTDTQYF. The CDR3 DNA sequence: TGCGCCAGCAGCCAAGAAGCGGGAGGGACAGATACGCAGTATTTT. This chain uses TRBV4-3 with TRBJ2-3, with 10 bases lining up with TRBD2. With 0 bases clipped from V and 3 bases from J, the junction kept 0 bases outside the gene matches. Germline V gene sequence: CDR1 LGHNA, CDR2 YSLEER. The CDR3 is 15 amino acids.

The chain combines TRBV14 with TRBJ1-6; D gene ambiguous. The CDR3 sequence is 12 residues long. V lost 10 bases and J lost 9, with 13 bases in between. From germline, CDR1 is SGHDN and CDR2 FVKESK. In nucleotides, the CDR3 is TGTGCCACCAGTATCGCGGGTTCACCCCTCCACTTT. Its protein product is CATSIAGSPLHF.

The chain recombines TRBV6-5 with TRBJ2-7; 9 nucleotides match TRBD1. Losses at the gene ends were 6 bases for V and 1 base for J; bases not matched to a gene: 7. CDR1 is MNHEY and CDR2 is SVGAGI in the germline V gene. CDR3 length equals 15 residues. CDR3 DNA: TGTGCCAGCAGCATTGGGACAGGGATTTCCTACGAGCAGTACTTC. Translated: CASSIGTGISYEQYF.

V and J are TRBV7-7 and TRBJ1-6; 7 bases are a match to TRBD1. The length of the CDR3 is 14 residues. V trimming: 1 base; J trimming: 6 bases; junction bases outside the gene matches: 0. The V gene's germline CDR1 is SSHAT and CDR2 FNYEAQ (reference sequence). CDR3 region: CASSLDRGNSPLHF. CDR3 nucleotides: TGTGCCAGCAGCTTAGACAGGGGTAATTCACCCCTCCACTTT. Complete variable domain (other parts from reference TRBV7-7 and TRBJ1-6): GAGVSQSPRYKVTKRGQDVTLRCDPISSHATLYWYQQALGQGPEFLTYFNYEAQPDKSGLPSDRFSAERPEGSISTLTIQRTEQRDSAMYRCASSLDRGNSPLHFGNGTRLTVT.

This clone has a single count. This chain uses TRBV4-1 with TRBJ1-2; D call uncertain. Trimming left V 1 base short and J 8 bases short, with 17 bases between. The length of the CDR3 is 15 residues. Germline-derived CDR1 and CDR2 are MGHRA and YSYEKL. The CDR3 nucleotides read TGCGCCAGCAGCCAAGTGGGCACGCAATCCTCAGGCTACACCTTC. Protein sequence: CASSQVGTQSSGYTF.

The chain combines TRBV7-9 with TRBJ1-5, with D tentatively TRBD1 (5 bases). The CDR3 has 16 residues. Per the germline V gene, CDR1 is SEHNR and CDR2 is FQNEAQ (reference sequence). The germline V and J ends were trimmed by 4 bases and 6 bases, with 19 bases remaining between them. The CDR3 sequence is CASSYASGGVGQPQHF. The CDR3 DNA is TGTGCCAGCAGCTACGCTTCGGGGGGAGTGGGTCAGCCCCAGCATTTT.

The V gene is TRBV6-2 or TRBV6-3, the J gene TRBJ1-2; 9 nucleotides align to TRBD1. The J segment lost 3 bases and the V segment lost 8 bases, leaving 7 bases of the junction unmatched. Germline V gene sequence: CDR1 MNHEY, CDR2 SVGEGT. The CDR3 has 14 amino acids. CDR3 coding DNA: TGTGCCAGCCGCCGGACAGGGGCGGACTATGGCTACACCTTC. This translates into CASRRTGADYGYTF.

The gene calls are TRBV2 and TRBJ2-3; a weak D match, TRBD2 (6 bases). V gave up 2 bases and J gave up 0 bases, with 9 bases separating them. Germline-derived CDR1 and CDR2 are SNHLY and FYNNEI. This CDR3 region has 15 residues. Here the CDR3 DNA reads TGTGCCAGCAGTGAATTAGGGACTAGCACAGATACGCAGTATTTT. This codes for CASSELGTSTDTQYF.

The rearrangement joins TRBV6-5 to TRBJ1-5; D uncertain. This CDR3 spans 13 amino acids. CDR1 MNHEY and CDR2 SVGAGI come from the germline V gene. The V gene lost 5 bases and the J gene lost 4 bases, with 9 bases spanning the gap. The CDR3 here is CASSKQLNQPQHF. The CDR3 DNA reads TGTGCCAGCAGTAAACAGCTTAATCAGCCCCAGCATTTT.

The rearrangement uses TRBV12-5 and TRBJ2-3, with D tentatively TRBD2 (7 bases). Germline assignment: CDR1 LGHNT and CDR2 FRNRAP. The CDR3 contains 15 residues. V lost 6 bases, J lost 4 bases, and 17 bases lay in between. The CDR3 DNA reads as TGTGCTAGTGGGCCTGGGGGGGGGCCTGCAGATACGCAGTATTTT. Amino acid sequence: CASGPGGGPADTQYF.

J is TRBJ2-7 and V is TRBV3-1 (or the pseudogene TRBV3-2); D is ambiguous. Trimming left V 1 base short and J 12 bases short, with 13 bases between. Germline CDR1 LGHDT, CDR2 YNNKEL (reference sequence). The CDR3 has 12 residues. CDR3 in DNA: TGTGCCAGCAGCCAAGTATACCACAGCCTGTACTTC. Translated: CASSQVYHSLYF.

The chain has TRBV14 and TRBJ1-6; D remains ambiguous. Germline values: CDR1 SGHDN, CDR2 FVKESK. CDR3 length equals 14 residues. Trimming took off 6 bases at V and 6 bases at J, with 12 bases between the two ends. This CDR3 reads CASSTHLTNSPLHF. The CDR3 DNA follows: TGTGCCAGCAGTACACATCTTACTAATTCACCCCTCCACTTT.

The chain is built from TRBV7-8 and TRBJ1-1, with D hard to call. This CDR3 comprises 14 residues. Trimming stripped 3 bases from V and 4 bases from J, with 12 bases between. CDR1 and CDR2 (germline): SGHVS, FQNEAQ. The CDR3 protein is CASSLSQAGTEAFF. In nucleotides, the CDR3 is TGTGCCAGCAGCTTGAGTCAGGCGGGCACTGAAGCTTTCTTT.

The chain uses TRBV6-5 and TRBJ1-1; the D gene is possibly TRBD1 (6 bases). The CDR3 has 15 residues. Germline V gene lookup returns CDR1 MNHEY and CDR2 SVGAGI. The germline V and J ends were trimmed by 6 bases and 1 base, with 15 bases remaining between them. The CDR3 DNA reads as TGTGCCAGCAGCTACACTCGGGACACGAACACTGAAGCTTTCTTT. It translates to CASSYTRDTNTEAFF.

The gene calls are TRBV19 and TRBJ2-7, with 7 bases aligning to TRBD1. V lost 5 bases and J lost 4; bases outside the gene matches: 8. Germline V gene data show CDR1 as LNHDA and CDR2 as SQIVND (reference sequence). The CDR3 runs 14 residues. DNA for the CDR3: TGTGCCAGTAGTTCCCGGACAGGAAAATACGAGCAGTACTTC. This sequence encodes CASSSRTGKYEQYF. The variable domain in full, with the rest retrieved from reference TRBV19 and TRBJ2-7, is DGGITQSPKYLFRKEGQNVTLSCEQNLNHDAMYWYRQDPGQGLRLIYYSQIVNDFQKGDIAEGYSVSREKKESFPLTVTSAQKNPTAFYLCASSSRTGKYEQYFGPGTRLTVT.

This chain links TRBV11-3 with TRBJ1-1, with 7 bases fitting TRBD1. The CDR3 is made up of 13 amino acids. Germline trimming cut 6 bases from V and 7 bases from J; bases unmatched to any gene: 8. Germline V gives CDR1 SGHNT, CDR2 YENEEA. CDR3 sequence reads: CASRTGADVEAFF. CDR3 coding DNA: TGTGCCAGCAGAACAGGGGCCGATGTTGAAGCTTTCTTT.

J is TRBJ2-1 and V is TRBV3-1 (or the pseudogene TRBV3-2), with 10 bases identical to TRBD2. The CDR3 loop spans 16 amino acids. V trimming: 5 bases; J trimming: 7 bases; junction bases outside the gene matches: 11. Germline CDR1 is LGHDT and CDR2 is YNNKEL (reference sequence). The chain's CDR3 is CASSTLGSGRKNEQFF. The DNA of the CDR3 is TGTGCCAGCAGCACCCTGGGTAGCGGGAGGAAGAATGAGCAGTTCTTC.

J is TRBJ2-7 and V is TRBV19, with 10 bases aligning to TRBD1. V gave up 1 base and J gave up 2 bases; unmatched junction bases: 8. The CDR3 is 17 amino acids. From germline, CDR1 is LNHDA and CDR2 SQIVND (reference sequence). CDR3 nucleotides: TGTGCCAGTAGTATAGGGGGACAGGGGTGGAGAACCTACGAGCAGTACTTC. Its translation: CASSIGGQGWRTYEQYF.

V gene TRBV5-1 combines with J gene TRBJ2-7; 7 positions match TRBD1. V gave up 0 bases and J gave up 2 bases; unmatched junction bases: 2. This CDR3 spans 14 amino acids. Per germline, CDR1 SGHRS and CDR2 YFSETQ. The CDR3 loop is CASSLGQGAYEQYF. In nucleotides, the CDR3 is TGCGCCAGCAGCTTGGGGCAGGGGGCCTACGAGCAGTACTTC.

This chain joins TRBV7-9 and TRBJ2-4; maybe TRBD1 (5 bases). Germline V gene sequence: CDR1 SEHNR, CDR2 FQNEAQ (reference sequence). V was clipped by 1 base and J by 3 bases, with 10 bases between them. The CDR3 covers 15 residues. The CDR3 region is CASSLETGHKNIQYF. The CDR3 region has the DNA TGTGCCAGCAGCTTAGAAACAGGCCACAAAAACATTCAGTACTTC.

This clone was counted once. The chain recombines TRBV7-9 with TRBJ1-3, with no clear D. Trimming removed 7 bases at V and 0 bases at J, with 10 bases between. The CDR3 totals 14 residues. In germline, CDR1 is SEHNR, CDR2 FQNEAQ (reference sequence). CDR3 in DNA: TGTGCCAGCAACAACCCAGACTCTGGAAACACCATATATTTT. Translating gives CASNNPDSGNTIYF.

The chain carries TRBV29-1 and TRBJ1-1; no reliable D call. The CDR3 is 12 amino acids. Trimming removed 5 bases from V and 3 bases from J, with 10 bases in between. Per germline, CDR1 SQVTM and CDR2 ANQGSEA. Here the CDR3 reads CSVTPRDTEAFF. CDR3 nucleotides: TGCAGCGTTACTCCTCGCGACACTGAAGCTTTCTTT.

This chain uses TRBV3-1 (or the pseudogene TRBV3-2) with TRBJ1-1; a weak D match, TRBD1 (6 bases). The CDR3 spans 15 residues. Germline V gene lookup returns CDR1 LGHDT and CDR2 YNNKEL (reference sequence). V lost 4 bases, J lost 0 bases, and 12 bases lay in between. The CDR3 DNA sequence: TGTGCCAGCAGCCCTTGGACAGACATGAACACTGAAGCTTTCTTT. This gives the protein CASSPWTDMNTEAFF.